The present T cell receptor beta chain was sequenced within a study of shared clonotypes between healthy human individuals. Assay: immunoSEQ multiplex PCR; the TCRdb copy retains only in-frame clones and omits some. In the table there are about 2.4 million clones, roughly 93% of which are singletons. The CDR3 spans 14 residues. The V gene end was trimmed by 5 bases and the J gene end by 5 bases; junction bases not matched to a gene: 1. Germline V lookup: CDR1 SGHRS, CDR2 YFSETQ. The chain combines TRBV5-1 with TRBJ2-1, with 13 nucleotides matching TRBD2. The specimen was naive CD4+ T cells from PBMCs. Regarding subset: CD45RA+ positively selected. The receptor was isolated from a man between 18 and 35 years old in good health. Some clones in this sample may be carry-over from other donors' samples. As DNA, the CDR3 is TGCGCCAGCAGAGGACTAGCGGGGGACAATGAGCAGTTCTTC. Translating gives CASRGLAGDNEQFF.